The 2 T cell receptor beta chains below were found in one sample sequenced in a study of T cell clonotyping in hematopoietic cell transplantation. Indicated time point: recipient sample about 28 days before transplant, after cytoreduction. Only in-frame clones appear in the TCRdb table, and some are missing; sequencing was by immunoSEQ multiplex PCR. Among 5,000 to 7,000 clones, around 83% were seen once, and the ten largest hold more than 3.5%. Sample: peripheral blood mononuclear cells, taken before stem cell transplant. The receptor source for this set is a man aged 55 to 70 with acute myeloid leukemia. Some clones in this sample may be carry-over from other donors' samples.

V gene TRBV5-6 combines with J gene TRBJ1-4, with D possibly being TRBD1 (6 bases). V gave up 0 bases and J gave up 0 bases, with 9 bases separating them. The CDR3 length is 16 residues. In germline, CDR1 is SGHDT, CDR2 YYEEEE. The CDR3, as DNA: TGTGCCAGCAGCTTGGTACAGGGTGCAACTAATGAAAAACTGTTTTTT. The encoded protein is CASSLVQGATNEKLFF.

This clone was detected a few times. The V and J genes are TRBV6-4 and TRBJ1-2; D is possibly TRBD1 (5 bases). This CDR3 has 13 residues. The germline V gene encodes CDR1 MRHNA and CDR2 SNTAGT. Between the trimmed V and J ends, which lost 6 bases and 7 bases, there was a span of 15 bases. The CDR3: CASRPGSGGGYTF. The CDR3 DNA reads TGTGCCAGCAGGCCAGGGTCGGGCGGTGGCTACACCTTC.